Presented here are 20 T cell receptor beta chains from one specimen sequenced in a study of blood T cell repertoires in COVID-19. Sequencing used immunoSEQ multiplex PCR; TCRdb keeps in-frame clones, though not all of them. Among under 400,000 clones listed, roughly 90% were seen once. The sample comprised peripheral blood. The receptor set was obtained from an older woman with COVID-19, enrolled during active disease.

The chain carries TRBV10-1 and TRBJ2-1; the D gene is possibly TRBD1 (5 bases). Germline V gives CDR1 WNHNN, CDR2 SYGVQD (reference sequence). There are 14 residues in the CDR3. Between the trimmed V and J ends, which lost 0 bases and 5 bases, there was a span of 8 bases. The CDR3 loop is CASSESPGNNEQFF. In DNA form, the CDR3 reads TGCGCCAGCAGTGAGTCTCCAGGGAACAATGAGCAGTTCTTC.

The chain is built from TRBV2 and TRBJ1-2; 7 bases agree with TRBD1. The germline V gene encodes CDR1 SNHLY and CDR2 FYNNEI. The CDR3 covers 11 residues. V was pared by 10 bases and J by 7 bases, with 6 bases of the junction left unmatched. DNA of the CDR3: TGTGCCACCACGGACAGGTCTGGCTACACCTTC. Protein: CATTDRSGYTF. The entire variable domain, with the rest obtained from reference TRBV2 and TRBJ1-2, is as follows: EPEVTQTPSHQVTQMGQEVILRCVPISNHLYFYWYRQILGQKVEFLVSFYNNEISEKSEIFDDQFSVERPDGSNFTLKIRSTKLEDSAMYFCATTDRSGYTFGSGTRLTVV.

The V gene is TRBV5-5, the J gene TRBJ1-1; 7 nucleotides agree with TRBD1. J was trimmed by 8 bases and V by 6 bases; bases with no gene match: 10. Germline values: CDR1 SGHKS, CDR2 YYEKEE (reference sequence). The length of the CDR3 is 13 residues. In nucleotides, the CDR3 is TGTGCCAGCAACCTACAGGGGCTTAGGGAAGCTTTCTTT. This codes for CASNLQGLREAFF. The complete variable domain, with remaining parts taken from reference TRBV5-5 and TRBJ1-1, reads DAGVTQSPTHLIKTRGQQVTLRCSPISGHKSVSWYQQVLGQGPQFIFQYYEKEERGRGNFPDRFSARQFPNYSSELNVNALLLGDSALYLCASNLQGLREAFFGQGTRLTVV.

This sequence joins TRBV11-2 and TRBJ1-1; the D gene is possibly TRBD1 (5 bases). Trimming shortened V by 4 bases and J by 0 bases, and 15 bases separated the two germline ends. The CDR3 loop spans 16 amino acids. Germline lookup yields CDR1 SGHAT and CDR2 FQNNGV. The CDR3 protein is CASSWGRPALNTEAFF. The CDR3 DNA reads as TGTGCCAGCAGCTGGGGCAGACCCGCTTTGAACACTGAAGCTTTCTTT. Variable domain in full (rest from reference TRBV11-2 and TRBJ1-1): EAGVAQSPRYKIIEKRQSVAFWCNPISGHATLYWYQQILGQGPKLLIQFQNNGVVDDSQLPKDRFSAERLKGVDSTLKIQPAKLEDSAVYLCASSWGRPALNTEAFFGQGTRLTVV.

The rearrangement uses TRBV19 and TRBJ1-2; 8 positions match TRBD1. V shed 8 bases, J shed 6 bases, and the junction held 11 bases outside the gene matches. CDR3 length: 14 amino acids. Germline V gene data show CDR1 as LNHDA and CDR2 as SQIVND (reference sequence). The CDR3 reads CASEMTGDRHGYTF. In DNA form, the CDR3 reads TGTGCCAGTGAAATGACAGGGGACCGTCATGGCTACACCTTC.

The J gene is TRBJ1-3, the V gene TRBV7-8; 11 bases agree with TRBD1. V lost 1 base, J lost 5 bases, and 4 bases stayed unmatched. Germline V gives CDR1 SGHVS, CDR2 FQNEAQ. The CDR3 loop spans 16 amino acids. CDR3 coding DNA: TGTGCCAGCAGCTTAGAGGACAGGGGGCTTAGAAACACCATATATTTT. This sequence encodes CASSLEDRGLRNTIYF.

V gene TRBV3-1 (or the pseudogene TRBV3-2) combines with J gene TRBJ1-3; D might be TRBD1 (5 bases). With 7 bases removed from V and 1 base from J, the gap between germline ends came to 14 bases. Germline values: CDR1 LGHDT, CDR2 YNNKEL (reference sequence). The length of the CDR3 is 15 residues. CDR3 amino acids: CASKDLAGSGNTIYF. The DNA for the CDR3 is TGTGCCAGCAAGGATCTGGCAGGGTCTGGAAACACCATATATTTT.

The chain is built from TRBV18 and TRBJ1-2; unclear D gene. Germline V CDR1 and CDR2: KGHSH, LQKENI. The V end was cut by 6 bases, the J end by 5 bases, with 19 bases between. This CDR3 region has 15 residues. In nucleotides, the CDR3 is TGTGCCAGCTCGAACGAGGTTGCGAGCAGTTATGGCTACACCTTC. It codes for CASSNEVASSYGYTF.

The V and J genes are TRBV27 and TRBJ2-3; 13 bases fit TRBD2. This CDR3 is built from 16 residues. The germline gives CDR1 MNHEY, CDR2 SMNVEV (reference sequence). The V gene end was trimmed by 7 bases and the J gene end by 8 bases; junction bases not matched to a gene: 12. CDR3 DNA: TGTGCCAGCACTCCTTGGGGGACTAGCGGGGAAGGTACGCAGTATTTT. Encoded protein: CASTPWGTSGEGTQYF.

The chain has TRBV6-5 and TRBJ1-5, with TRBD1 as a possible D gene (5 bases). Trimming took off 6 bases at V and 9 bases at J, with 21 bases between the two ends. Germline values: CDR1 MNHEY, CDR2 SVGAGI. This CDR3 spans 15 amino acids. The CDR3: CASSQFVQGTGPQHF. In DNA, the CDR3 is TGTGCCAGCAGCCAATTCGTACAAGGGACTGGGCCCCAGCATTTT.

V and J are TRBV28 and TRBJ1-3; tentative D call: TRBD1 (5 bases). This CDR3 has 14 amino acids. CDR1 is MDHEN, CDR2 SYDVKM, per germline. V was shortened by 3 bases and J by 3 bases, with 9 bases between the two germline ends. In DNA, the CDR3 is TGTGCCAGCAGTTTTAGGGGAAATGGAAACACCATATATTTT. Amino acids: CASSFRGNGNTIYF.

The chain joins TRBV12-3 or TRBV12-4 to TRBJ2-2, with D possibly being TRBD2 (6 bases). The CDR3 runs 13 residues. V lost 8 bases to trimming and J lost 5 bases, with 12 bases between them. In DNA, the CDR3 is TGTGCCAGCCGAGCGGGTGGGACCGGGGAGCTGTTTTTT. It encodes CASRAGGTGELFF.

The table lists this clone with a few counts. The rearrangement joins TRBV25-1 to TRBJ2-7, with 9 bases lining up with TRBD1. The CDR3 loop spans 13 amino acids. The germline CDR1 and CDR2 sequences are MGHDK and SYGVNS. The V gene end was trimmed by 7 bases and the J gene end by 3 bases; junction bases not matched to a gene: 4. In DNA, the CDR3 is TGTGCCAGCACCAAGGACAGGGGCTACGAGCAGTACTTC. Translating it yields CASTKDRGYEQYF.

The V and J genes are TRBV5-1 and TRBJ2-3, with TRBD2 matching over 10 bases. Trimming took 3 bases from V and 7 from J; bases not matched to a gene: 8. The CDR3 length is 15 residues. The V gene's germline CDR1 is SGHRS and CDR2 YFSETQ. In DNA form, the CDR3 reads TGCGCCAGCAGCTCTGAACTAGCGGGGATGAATACGCAGTATTTT. Translating gives CASSSELAGMNTQYF.

V and J are TRBV19 and TRBJ1-1; D unclear. V was trimmed by 5 bases and J by 2 bases, leaving 9 bases between them. The CDR3 is 13 amino acids. Per the germline V gene, CDR1 is LNHDA and CDR2 is SQIVND (reference sequence). The CDR3 DNA follows: TGTGCCAGTAGTGACACGATCAACACTGAAGCTTTCTTT. This translates into CASSDTINTEAFF.

The rearrangement links TRBV11-2 to TRBJ1-2, with TRBD1 matching over 9 bases. In germline, CDR1 is SGHAT, CDR2 FQNNGV. The CDR3 has 15 amino acids. V lost 6 bases and J lost 8; bases outside the gene matches: 13. CDR3 loop: CASSSTPGTGRGYTF. DNA of the CDR3: TGTGCCAGCAGTTCAACTCCCGGGACAGGGAGAGGCTACACCTTC. The full variable domain, completed using reference TRBV11-2 and TRBJ1-2, is EAGVAQSPRYKIIEKRQSVAFWCNPISGHATLYWYQQILGQGPKLLIQFQNNGVVDDSQLPKDRFSAERLKGVDSTLKIQPAKLEDSAVYLCASSSTPGTGRGYTFGSGTRLTVV.

The chain employs TRBV5-1 and TRBJ1-1, with D maybe TRBD1 (6 bases). This CDR3 is 16 amino acids long. The V gene's germline CDR1 is SGHRS and CDR2 YFSETQ. V lost 4 bases and J 0 bases, leaving 16 bases between the germline ends. CDR3 protein: CASSLGQPFMNTEAFF. In DNA form, the CDR3 reads TGCGCCAGCAGCCTCGGACAGCCTTTTATGAACACTGAAGCTTTCTTT.

The rearrangement joins TRBV11-2 to TRBJ2-4; 7 positions match TRBD1. With 2 bases clipped from V and 3 bases from J, the junction kept 7 bases outside the gene matches. Germline V CDR1 and CDR2: SGHAT, FQNNGV. The CDR3 has 16 amino acids. The chain's CDR3 is CASSLRPTGNKNIQYF. In nucleotides, the CDR3 is TGTGCCAGCAGCTTAAGGCCGACAGGGAACAAAAACATTCAGTACTTC. The variable domain in full, completed from reference TRBV11-2 and TRBJ2-4, reads EAGVAQSPRYKIIEKRQSVAFWCNPISGHATLYWYQQILGQGPKLLIQFQNNGVVDDSQLPKDRFSAERLKGVDSTLKIQPAKLEDSAVYLCASSLRPTGNKNIQYFGAGTRLSVL.

The chain combines TRBV6-5 with TRBJ2-7; possibly TRBD2 for D (6 bases). This CDR3 region has 15 residues. Germline-derived CDR1 and CDR2 are MNHEY and SVGAGI. V dropped 4 bases and J dropped 4 bases, with 17 bases sitting between them. The CDR3 nucleotides read TGTGCCAGCAGTTTCTACCTGTCTGGGACTTACGAGCAGTACTTC. Encoded protein: CASSFYLSGTYEQYF.

The J gene is TRBJ1-2, the V gene TRBV6-6, with 8 bases identical to TRBD1. Trimming removed 2 bases from V and 4 bases from J; junction bases left unmatched: 0. CDR3 length: 13 residues. Germline-derived CDR1 and CDR2 are MNHNY and SVGAGI (reference sequence). The CDR3 DNA is TGTGCCAGCAGTTACACAGGGGGCTATGGCTACACCTTC. The encoded protein is CASSYTGGYGYTF.